This TCR beta chain was identified in a study of T-cell memory formation after mild COVID-19. Study in general: For the most part, TCR clusters were specific to one donor. Study-level results: That cross-reactive memory joined was suggested by some responding clones appearing in pre-infection memory. Contracting CD4+ clones were located mainly in CM and EM, and CD8+ clones in EMRA. Clones that got smaller from day 15 to 85 had even CD4/CD8, while clones growing later tipped toward CD4+.

From the 5' RACE reads, TCRdb called clonotypes with MiXCR, one entry per CDR3 protein. The table lists approximately 250,000 distinct CDR3 sequences, 15% of them singletons, with 2.1% in the top ten. As regards this clonotype: The antigen is unknown.

Input material: PBMCs or a T cell subset sorted from them (not recorded which). This clonotype originated in an adult woman who had mild COVID-19 (a few samples of this study predate the infection). Cell type and time point are not known.

The chain's CDR3 is CASRGRGRTEAFF. In nucleotides, the CDR3 is TGTGCCAGCAGGGGGCGGGGACGTACTGAAGCTTTCTTT. V is TRBV27 and J is TRBJ1-1; weak D call: TRBD1 (5 bases). V was trimmed by 6 bases and J by 5 bases, leaving 13 bases between them. Germline lookup yields CDR1 MNHEY and CDR2 SMNVEV (reference sequence). The CDR3 consists of 13 residues.